These T cell receptor beta chains were read from a single sample in a study of T-cell reconstitution after alpha-beta-depleted transplantation in children. TCRdb re-called the PCR reads with MiXCR, one entry per CDR3 protein. The sample lists around 93,000 distinct CDR3 sequences, roughly 8.3% occurring once. The sequenced sample was PBMCs from the stem cell graft donor, obtained from the stem cell graft. These receptors came from a human donor who donated a stem cell graft to a child with congenital amegakaryocytic thrombocytopenia. Both conserved end residues are trimmed from each CDR3.

v_gene: TRBV6-2/TRBV6-3; CDR3aa: ASLPAGADEQF
v_gene: TRBV11-2; CDR3aa: ASSPRSGYNEQF
v_gene: TRBV27; CDR3aa: ASSPRGRGPQH
v_gene: TRBV12-3/TRBV12-4; CDR3aa: ASSSGASDTQY
v_gene: TRBV7-2; CDR3aa: ASSATSVGKLGQY
v_gene: TRBV29-1; CDR3aa: SVAPRGTYNEQF
v_gene: TRBV15; CDR3aa: ATSREAWNEQF
v_gene: TRBV7-8; CDR3aa: ASSPGQGVSYEQY
v_gene: TRBV2; CDR3aa: ASSATTLAGGSDTQY
v_gene: TRBV27; CDR3aa: ASSFGPGAYEQY
v_gene: TRBV5-1; CDR3aa: ASSGWGGQETQY
v_gene: TRBV20-1; CDR3aa: SARDPRRQVNTEAF
v_gene: TRBV7-9; CDR3aa: ASSLTPAGYGYT